This T cell receptor beta chain was retrieved from a study of cytomegalovirus exposure and HLA in healthy donors. On the study more broadly: In an early release, HLA-typed donors contributed tens of millions of unique TCR sequences.

PCR employed 60 Vbeta and 13 Jbeta primers. The assay was immunoSEQ multiplex PCR, and TCRdb's table has in-frame clones only and misses some. The sample shows 200,000 or so clones, 70% to 85% of them seen only once. With regard to this clone: Its antigen is not known.

Trimming took off 3 bases at V and 1 base at J, with 16 bases between the two ends. The germline V gene encodes CDR1 LGHNA and CDR2 YSLEER. The length of the CDR3 is 17 residues. The study, taken as a whole, reports: Some V segments could not be told apart, so they were left out, TRBV6-2 and TRBV6-3 among them. It was 150 to 200 TCR beta chains that were listed as cytomegalovirus-associated. Among TCR beta chains of equal frequency, HLA-associated ones were more clonally expanded in a later analysis.

The chain has TRBV4-3 and TRBJ1-5; no clear D gene. The origin of this receptor is a boy under 10 years old in good health and CMV-seronegative. The material sequenced was PBMCs. The CDR3 sequence is CASSHLDRIESNQPQHF. CDR3 nucleotides: TGCGCCAGCAGCCACCTAGACCGAATCGAGAGCAATCAGCCCCAGCATTTT.